This T cell receptor (beta chain) was captured in a study of T cell responses to AZD1222 COVID-19 vaccine. As concerns this clone: Its antigen is still unknown.

V was pared by 0 bases and J by 4 bases, with 4 bases of the junction left unmatched. The germline V gene has CDR1 KGHSH and CDR2 LQKENI. This CDR3 spans 16 amino acids. Using immunoSEQ multiplex PCR, the repertoire was profiled, and TCRdb retains in-frame clones only, with some absent. The table lists some 140,000 clones, roughly 90% of them singletons. Notes on the study in general: Spike-specific TCR breadth and depth were elevated following two AZD1222 doses.

This chain links TRBV18 with TRBJ2-1; 9 bases are shared with TRBD2. Sample: peripheral blood, taken on day 0 of AZD1222 vaccination. The receptor comes from an adult in good health. Written as DNA, the CDR3 is TGTGCCAGCTCACCACCGTCTAGCGGGGCGTACAATGAGCAGTTCTTC. Protein: CASSPPSSGAYNEQFF.